This passage covers 26 T cell receptor beta chains from one sample sequenced in a study of T-cell memory formation after mild COVID-19. One entry per CDR3 protein, called by TCRdb with MiXCR from the 5' RACE reads. The repertoire holds roughly 250,000 distinct CDR3 sequences, with about a sixth as singletons. The sequenced sample was PBMCs or a T cell subset sorted from them (not recorded which). These receptors all come from a man aged 18 to 30 who had mild COVID-19 (a few samples of this study predate the infection). Cell type and time point are not known.

This clonotype was observed a handful of times. The V call is TRBV5-1, the J call TRBJ2-5; the D gene is possibly TRBD2 (6 bases). Trimming left V 2 bases short and J 3 bases short, with 8 bases between. Germline CDR1 is SGHRS and CDR2 is YFSETQ. The CDR3 is 13 amino acids. CDR3 DNA sequence: TGCGCCAGCAGCTTACTAGCCGAAGAGACCCAGTACTTC. Encoded protein: CASSLLAEETQYF.

This clonotype occurred a few times. V is TRBV28 and J is TRBJ1-1; D is possibly TRBD1 (6 bases). V shed 5 bases and J shed 2 bases, with 15 bases lying between them. The CDR3 has 15 residues. CDR1 is MDHEN, CDR2 SYDVKM, per germline. The CDR3 is CASSATGTRNTEAFF. The CDR3 DNA follows: TGTGCCAGCAGTGCCACAGGGACTCGAAACACTGAAGCTTTCTTT.

J is TRBJ2-4 and V is TRBV20-1; 8 bases map to TRBD2. V dropped 5 bases and J dropped 6; count of bases not matched to a gene: 12. The CDR3 covers 15 residues. Germline V gene lookup returns CDR1 DFQATT and CDR2 SNEGSKA (reference sequence). The CDR3 DNA reads TGCAGTGCTGCAAATCGGGGGGGGCCCGGAAACATTCAGTACTTC. This codes for CSAANRGGPGNIQYF.

V is TRBV6-5 and J is TRBJ2-7; 10 bases match TRBD1. Germline CDR1 is MNHEY and CDR2 is SVGAGI. J gave up 5 bases and V 6 bases, and 7 bases lay outside the gene matches. The CDR3 loop spans 14 amino acids. CDR3 protein: CASSPDRGENEQYF. In DNA form, the CDR3 reads TGTGCCAGCAGCCCGGACAGGGGGGAGAACGAGCAGTACTTC.

The chain is built from TRBV6-2 or TRBV6-3 and TRBJ2-3; perhaps TRBD2 as D (5 bases). The CDR3 is made up of 19 amino acids. V was shortened by 5 bases and J by 5 bases, with 29 bases between the two germline ends. Germline CDR1 and CDR2: MNHEY and SVGEGT. The CDR3 DNA reads as TGTGCCAGCAGTGGCCGAAGGACGGGATATTCGCGTGAGGGAGATACGCAGTATTTT. Encoded protein: CASSGRRTGYSREGDTQYF.

This clonotype was counted between two and nine times. This chain links TRBV6-1 with TRBJ2-1, with TRBD2 identical over 14 bases. Unmatched junction bases numbered 9, after V lost 6 bases and J lost 2 bases. This CDR3 region has 18 residues. Germline V gene sequence: CDR1 MNHNS, CDR2 SASEGT. CDR3 sequence (DNA): TGTGCCAGCAGCCGTGGGGGACTAGCGGGGGTGGCCTACAATGAGCAGTTCTTC. Residues: CASSRGGLAGVAYNEQFF.

This clonotype has ten or more counts. The V call is TRBV5-1, the J call TRBJ1-6, with a possible D match to TRBD1 (5 bases). The germline gives CDR1 SGHRS, CDR2 YFSETQ. V lost 1 base and J lost 0, with 11 bases in between. The CDR3 extends over 17 amino acids. The CDR3 is CASSLRDGSSYNSPLHF. The DNA of the CDR3 is TGCGCCAGCAGCTTGCGGGACGGAAGCTCCTATAATTCACCCCTCCACTTT.

This clonotype was counted a few times. V and J are TRBV20-1 and TRBJ2-1; TRBD1 matches 7 bases. CDR3 length equals 11 residues. From germline, CDR1 is DFQATT and CDR2 SNEGSKA (reference sequence). Losses at the gene ends were 8 bases for V and 5 bases for J; bases not matched to a gene: 3. As DNA, the CDR3 is TGCAGTTTGGACAGGAACAATGAGCAGTTCTTC. It encodes CSLDRNNEQFF.

The gene calls are TRBV29-1 and TRBJ2-3, with no clear D. This CDR3 has 15 amino acids. The germline CDR1 and CDR2 sequences are SQVTM and ANQGSEA. V was trimmed by 4 bases and J by 6 bases, leaving 20 bases between them. In nucleotides, the CDR3 is TGCAGCGTTGCGGCAGTCCATGATACGTCGGATACGCAGTATTTT. It specifies CSVAAVHDTSDTQYF.

The rearrangement joins TRBV20-1 to TRBJ2-7; 8 bases match TRBD2. The germline gives CDR1 DFQATT, CDR2 SNEGSKA (reference sequence). Germline trimming cut 5 bases from V and 1 base from J; bases unmatched to any gene: 7. This CDR3 contains 14 residues. The CDR3 nucleotides are TGCAGTGCTTTCCTCGGGGGGGCTTCCTACGAGCAGTACTTC. Amino acids: CSAFLGGASYEQYF.

This clonotype appeared a few times. The chain couples TRBV7-3 to TRBJ2-3; the match to TRBD2 covers 8 bases. Unmatched junction bases numbered 8, after V lost 5 bases and J lost 1 base. Germline V lookup: CDR1 SGHTA, CDR2 FQGTGA. The CDR3 is made up of 16 amino acids. The chain's CDR3 is CASSPPGGRGTDTQYF. As DNA, the CDR3 is TGTGCCAGCAGCCCCCCGGGGGGGAGGGGCACAGATACGCAGTATTTT.

This clonotype was counted many times. The rearrangement joins TRBV12-3 or TRBV12-4 to TRBJ2-1, with D unclear. V dropped 3 bases and J dropped 9 bases, with 6 bases sitting between them. The CDR3 runs to 11 residues. CDR3 residues: CASSFWVEQFF. The CDR3 DNA sequence: TGTGCCAGCAGTTTTTGGGTTGAGCAGTTCTTC.

This clonotype was observed at least ten times. The chain has TRBV6-2 or TRBV6-3 and TRBJ2-3, with a weak D call TRBD2 (5 bases). Deletions cut 1 base from V and 3 bases from J, with 5 bases between. The CDR3 contains 13 residues. Per germline, CDR1 MNHEY and CDR2 SVGEGT. The CDR3 loop reads CASSYWETDTQYF. The CDR3 DNA reads TGTGCCAGCAGTTACTGGGAGACAGATACGCAGTATTTT.

CDR3 amino acids: CASGTGLGTDTQYF. The CDR3 DNA reads TGTGCCAGCGGGACAGGGTTGGGCACAGATACGCAGTATTTT. The V gene is TRBV12-3 or TRBV12-4, the J gene TRBJ2-3; TRBD1 aligns across 9 bases. V shed 8 bases and J 1 base; nucleotides not matched to a gene: 4. There are 14 residues in the CDR3.

This chain connects TRBV5-1 to TRBJ1-5; D uncertain. The V end was cut by 1 base, the J end by 0 bases, with 8 bases between. The CDR3 has 15 amino acids. Germline V gene lookup returns CDR1 SGHRS and CDR2 YFSETQ. In DNA form, the CDR3 reads TGCGCCAGCAGCTTGTGGGGAAATAGCAATCAGCCCCAGCATTTT. It encodes CASSLWGNSNQPQHF.

The chain has TRBV5-1 and TRBJ2-7, with TRBD1 matching over 7 bases. CDR3 length equals 14 residues. Germline V lookup: CDR1 SGHRS, CDR2 YFSETQ. V shed 4 bases, J shed 1 base, and the junction held 5 bases outside the gene matches. CDR3 residues: CASSREGQSYEQYF. DNA of the CDR3: TGCGCCAGCAGCCGTGAGGGACAGTCCTACGAGCAGTACTTC.

This clonotype was observed a handful of times. The chain has TRBV7-2 and TRBJ1-1; 7 nucleotides line up with TRBD1. The CDR3 extends over 15 amino acids. The V and J ends lost 5 bases and 6 bases, in that order; junction bases with no gene match: 12. Per germline, CDR1 SGHTA and CDR2 FQGNSA. The CDR3 sequence is CASSPYTGTDSEAFF. The CDR3 nucleotides are TGTGCCAGCAGCCCTTATACCGGGACAGATTCTGAAGCTTTCTTT.

J is TRBJ2-5 and V is TRBV24-1; D could derive from TRBD1 or TRBD2 (5 bases each). The CDR3 covers 16 residues. Germline V gene data show CDR1 as KGHDR and CDR2 as SFDVKD. V lost 6 bases to trimming and J lost 0 bases, with 16 bases between them. The CDR3 nucleotides read TGTGCCACCAGTTCCAGGGAGATTCCGTACCAAGAGACCCAGTACTTC. Translated: CATSSREIPYQETQYF.

The chain is built from TRBV6-2 or TRBV6-3 and TRBJ2-3; 13 bases are a match to TRBD2. Per germline, CDR1 MNHEY and CDR2 SVGEGT. This CDR3 is 16 amino acids long. J lost 2 bases, V lost 5 bases, and 4 bases had no gene match. The DNA of the CDR3 is TGTGCCAGCAGTCCGACTAGCGGGGGGCCCACAGATACGCAGTATTTT. Translation: CASSPTSGGPTDTQYF.

In this sample, this clonotype turned up a few times. The chain is built from TRBV6-2 or TRBV6-3 and TRBJ1-4, with D uncertain. Germline assignment: CDR1 MNHEY and CDR2 SVGEGT. Trimming shortened V by 8 bases and J by 4 bases, and 8 bases separated the two germline ends. The CDR3 covers 12 residues. CDR3 in DNA: TGTGCCAGCCTGGCGGATAATGAAAAACTGTTTTTT. Translated: CASLADNEKLFF.

There are a few counts of this clonotype. The chain couples TRBV4-3 to TRBJ2-7; D tentatively fits TRBD1 or TRBD2 (5 bases each). This CDR3 spans 17 amino acids. Per germline, CDR1 LGHNA and CDR2 YSLEER. V was cut by 0 bases and J by 2 bases, with 17 bases left in between. The CDR3 region is CASSQDLGTTFPYEQYF. CDR3 in DNA: TGCGCCAGCAGCCAAGATCTCGGGACGACTTTTCCCTACGAGCAGTACTTC.

This chain joins TRBV6-1 and TRBJ2-1, with D unresolved. The CDR3 totals 11 residues. Germline V lookup: CDR1 MNHNS, CDR2 SASEGT. V lost 4 bases and J 8 bases, leaving 6 bases between the germline ends. The CDR3: CASSVAYEQFF. CDR3 coding DNA: TGTGCCAGCAGTGTAGCTTATGAGCAGTTCTTC.

The chain employs TRBV10-3 and TRBJ2-3; 8 bases are shared with TRBD2. This CDR3 spans 14 amino acids. V was pared by 5 bases and J by 4 bases, with 5 bases of the junction left unmatched. CDR1 and CDR2 from the germline V gene are ENHRY and SYGVKD. The CDR3 region is CAISRGGKADTQYF. Here the CDR3 DNA reads TGTGCCATCAGTCGGGGGGGCAAGGCAGATACGCAGTATTTT.

The genes are TRBV19 and TRBJ1-2; 7 bases are a match to TRBD1. The CDR3 is made up of 14 amino acids. Germline values: CDR1 LNHDA, CDR2 SQIVND (reference sequence). Germline trimming cut 5 bases from V and 4 bases from J; bases unmatched to any gene: 7. CDR3 in DNA: TGTGCCAGTAGTCCCTGGCAGGGGGGCTATGGCTACACCTTC. This gives the protein CASSPWQGGYGYTF.

CDR3: CATSRVQWNSPLHF. CDR3 DNA sequence: TGTGCCACCAGCAGAGTTCAGTGGAATTCACCCCTCCACTTT. J is TRBJ1-6 and V is TRBV15; D not resolved. The CDR3 extends over 14 amino acids. The germline V and J ends were trimmed by 1 base and 7 bases, with 8 bases remaining between them. CDR1 is LNHNV and CDR2 is YYDKDF in the germline V gene (reference sequence).

This clonotype was seen many times. The V call is TRBV6-5, the J call TRBJ1-2; the match to TRBD1 covers 8 bases. The CDR3 runs to 14 residues. The ends lost 5 bases at V and 3 bases at J; junction bases unmatched: 5. Per germline, CDR1 MNHEY and CDR2 SVGAGI. CDR3 protein: CASSRDRHYYGYTF. The CDR3 coding sequence is TGTGCCAGCAGTCGGGACAGGCACTACTATGGCTACACCTTC.